This T cell receptor beta chain was sequenced during a study of blood T cell repertoires in COVID-19. About the study: COVID-19 samples from acute and convalescent phases originated in the United States, Italy and Spain. Nucleic acid was either cDNA or gDNA, and it came from T cells, B-cell-depleted T cells, or PBMCs.

This clone was recorded once. Participant age was roughly 18 to 100 years, and participants resided in roughly 25 US areas. Source study methods: The authors estimated nucleated cell counts from reference gene primer amplification. Method: immunoSEQ multiplex PCR; TCRdb's copy keeps in-frame clones and lacks some. For V, J and clone size, that table is used; D and trimming come from the DNA. The sample comprises approximately 200,000 clones, 85% to 90% of which are singletons, and 1.2% rests with the top ten. V gave up 3 bases and J gave up 0 bases, with 12 bases separating them. Germline V CDR1 and CDR2: SGHAT, FQNNGV. This CDR3 has 15 residues.

The receptor was isolated from a man aged 30 to 39 who had recovered from COVID-19. What was sequenced was PBMCs or T cells enriched from blood (not recorded which). The chain recombines TRBV11-2 with TRBJ2-7; D perhaps matches TRBD1 (6 bases). The chain's CDR3 is CASSFQGYSSYEQYF. The CDR3 DNA sequence: TGTGCCAGCAGCTTTCAGGGGTACAGCTCCTACGAGCAGTACTTC.